This entry is about one T cell receptor (beta chain). This sample is part of a study of OX40 agonist ivuxolimab in advanced cancers. Study details: Over 30% of patients had received prior checkpoint inhibitor therapy.

This CDR3 region has 16 residues. V was clipped by 1 base and J by 7 bases, with 16 bases between them. Germline V gene data show CDR1 as SNHLY and CDR2 as FYNNEI. Collection of blood occurred at baseline, at cycle 4 day 1, and at cycle 7 day 1. Clones were sequenced by immunoSEQ multiplex PCR, and TCRdb holds only the in-frame ones, with some missing. The table records tens of thousands of clones, approximately 80% of them present only once. The V gene is TRBV2, the J gene TRBJ1-4; D call uncertain. The clonotype was recovered from an adult with an advanced solid tumor such as melanoma, head and neck, liver or kidney cancer. The specimen was CD4+ or CD8+ T cells sorted from blood, collected in a trial of the OX40 agonist ivuxolimab. Here the CDR3 DNA reads TGTGCCAGCAGTGAAGTAGGAGGGAGGGAAGCTGAAAAACTGTTTTTT. As protein: CASSEVGGREAEKLFF.